The T cell receptor (beta chain) described here comes from a study of OX40 agonist ivuxolimab in advanced cancers. Overall study results and limits: On average, a greater number of expanded clones characterised CD8+ T cells relative to CD4+.

Note on this clone: Its antigen is not known.

Germline-derived CDR1 and CDR2 are MNHEY and SVGAGI. The CDR3 is made up of 15 amino acids. Trimming left V 0 bases short and J 0 bases short, with 8 bases between. Measured with immunoSEQ multiplex PCR; TCRdb has only the in-frame clones, and not every one. Of about 98,000 clones in the sample, approximately 90% were seen once. The chain uses TRBV6-5 and TRBJ1-1; no firm D call. This sample comprised CD4+ or CD8+ T cells sorted from blood, obtained in a trial of the OX40 agonist ivuxolimab. This TCR was recovered from an adult with an advanced solid tumor such as melanoma, head and neck, liver or kidney cancer. This CDR3 reads CASSYSREMNTEAFF. In nucleotides, the CDR3 is TGTGCCAGCAGTTACTCTAGGGAGATGAACACTGAAGCTTTCTTT.